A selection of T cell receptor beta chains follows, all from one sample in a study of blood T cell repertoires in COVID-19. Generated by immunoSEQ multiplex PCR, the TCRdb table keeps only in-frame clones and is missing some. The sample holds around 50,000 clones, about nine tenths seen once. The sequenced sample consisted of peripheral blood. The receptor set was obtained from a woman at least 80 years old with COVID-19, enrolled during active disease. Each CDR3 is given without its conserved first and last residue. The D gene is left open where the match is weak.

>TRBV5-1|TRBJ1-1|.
ASSSEHKNTEAF
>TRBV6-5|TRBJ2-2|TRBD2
ASRPAGANTGELF
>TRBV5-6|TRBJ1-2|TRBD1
ASSPGTGRSYT
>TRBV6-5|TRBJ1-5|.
ASKSGGGNQPQH
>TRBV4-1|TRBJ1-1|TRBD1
ASSRNMDRAF
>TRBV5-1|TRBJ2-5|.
ASSLGLAQETQY
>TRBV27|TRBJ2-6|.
ASSLLGAGANVLT
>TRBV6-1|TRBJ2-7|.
ASSEILKRFPYTYEQY
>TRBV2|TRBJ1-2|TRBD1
ASSERDRGLGYT
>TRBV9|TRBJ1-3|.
ASSAGISGNTIY
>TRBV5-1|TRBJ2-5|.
ASSLGGIRIQETQY
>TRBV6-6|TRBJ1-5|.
ASSPTNQPQH
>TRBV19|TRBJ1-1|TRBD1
ASSIPRTGPNTEAF
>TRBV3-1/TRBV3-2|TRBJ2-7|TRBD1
ASSPDRSPREQY
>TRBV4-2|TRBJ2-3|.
ASSPSERSGPPHTQY
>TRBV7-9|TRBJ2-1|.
ASSLVSGGEQF
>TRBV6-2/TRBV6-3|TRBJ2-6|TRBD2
ASSYQRGRSGANVLT
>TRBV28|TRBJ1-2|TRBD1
ASRGQGYIYT
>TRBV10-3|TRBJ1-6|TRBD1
AIRGPGGEDNSPLH
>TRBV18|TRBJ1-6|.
ASSPRGRGFDNSPLH
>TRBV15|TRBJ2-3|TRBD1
ATSKDRASTDTQY
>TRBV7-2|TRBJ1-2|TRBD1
ASSLMTGDYGYT
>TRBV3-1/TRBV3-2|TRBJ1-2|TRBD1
ASNSDRAGYT
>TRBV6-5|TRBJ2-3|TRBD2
ASTTSGGANTQY
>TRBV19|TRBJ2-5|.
ASSTGGRETQY
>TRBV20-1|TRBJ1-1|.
SASVGQGWFGEAF
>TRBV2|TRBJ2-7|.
ASRGGPSYEQY
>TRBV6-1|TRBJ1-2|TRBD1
ASSVPQGQTFNYGYT
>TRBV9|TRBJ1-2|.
ASSAAQGLYGYT
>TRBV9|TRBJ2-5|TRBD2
ASSVVSSGGVQETQY
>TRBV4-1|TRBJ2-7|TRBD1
ASSQSGTGPSEQY
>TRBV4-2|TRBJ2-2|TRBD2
ASSQGAAGVTTGELF
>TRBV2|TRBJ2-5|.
ASQKSPPGHSSEETQY
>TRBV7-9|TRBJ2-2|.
ASSATETGELF
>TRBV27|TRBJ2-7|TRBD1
ASSSGQLYEQY
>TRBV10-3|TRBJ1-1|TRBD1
AISESGVETGEAF
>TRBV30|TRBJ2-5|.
AWSGQGRETQY
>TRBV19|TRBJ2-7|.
ASTHPRLKPYEQY